These 21 T cell receptor beta chains were all obtained from the same sample, sequenced in a study of somatic mutations in cytotoxic T cells in rheumatoid arthritis. Repertoires were generated with immunoSEQ multiplex PCR, while TCRdb's copy carries only in-frame clones and drops some. Among approximately 20,000 clones listed, 86% were seen once. The sequenced sample was CD8+ T cells sorted from blood. Source of these receptors: a man aged 35 to 55 in good health.

The gene calls are TRBV4-3 and TRBJ2-1; D assignment may be TRBD1 or TRBD2 (6 bases each). Trimming removed 4 bases at V and 9 bases at J, with 19 bases between. There are 15 residues in the CDR3. CDR1 and CDR2 (germline): LGHNA, YSLEER. Written as DNA, the CDR3 is TGCGCCAGCAGCCGCCGGGATTTAGGAGGGGGTGAGCAGTTCTTC. This codes for CASSRRDLGGGEQFF.

A few counts support this clone. The V gene is TRBV9, the J gene TRBJ2-7; 10 bases are shared with TRBD1. Germline V lookup: CDR1 SGDLS, CDR2 YYNGEE. This CDR3 has 15 residues. The V segment lost 0 bases and the J segment 3 bases; nucleotides outside the gene matches: 3. The CDR3 sequence: CASSVGQGAYYEQYF. The CDR3 coding sequence is TGTGCCAGCAGCGTAGGACAGGGGGCCTACTACGAGCAGTACTTC.

The rearrangement links TRBV7-9 to TRBJ1-5; D gene unclear. There are 12 residues in the CDR3. Germline lookup yields CDR1 SEHNR and CDR2 FQNEAQ (reference sequence). Trimming shortened V by 0 bases and J by 9 bases, and 6 bases separated the two germline ends. CDR3 DNA sequence: TGTGCCAGCAGCTTAGCCGCGGGGCCCCAGCATTTT. Protein product: CASSLAAGPQHF. Full variable domain (remainder filled in from reference TRBV7-9 and TRBJ1-5): DTGVSQNPRHKITKRGQNVTFRCDPISEHNRLYWYRQTLGQGPEFLTYFQNEAQLEKSRLLSDRFSAERPKGSFSTLEIQRTEQGDSAMYLCASSLAAGPQHFGDGTRLSIL.

V is TRBV5-6 and J is TRBJ2-7; D is unresolved. The CDR3 sequence is 14 residues long. V gave up 0 bases and J gave up 6 bases, with 13 bases separating them. In germline, CDR1 is SGHDT, CDR2 YYEEEE. In DNA form, the CDR3 reads TGTGCCAGCAGCTTGGCAGTGACTGGGGTCGAGCAGTACTTC. It codes for CASSLAVTGVEQYF.

The chain joins TRBV9 to TRBJ2-2, with D perhaps TRBD1 (5 bases). This CDR3 is built from 15 residues. Germline values: CDR1 SGDLS, CDR2 YYNGEE. V lost 4 bases to trimming and J lost 4 bases, with 14 bases between them. The chain's CDR3 is CASSFPAGPTGELFF. The CDR3 nucleotides read TGTGCCAGCAGCTTCCCCGCAGGGCCCACCGGGGAGCTGTTTTTT.

The V call is TRBV5-1, the J call TRBJ2-5; 8 bases agree with TRBD1. The CDR3 runs to 16 residues. Germline V gene data show CDR1 as SGHRS and CDR2 as YFSETQ. V lost 0 bases to trimming and J lost 5 bases; unmatched junction nucleotides: 9. The CDR3 region is CASSLEGRGPFETQYF. The CDR3 DNA follows: TGCGCCAGCAGCTTGGAGGGCAGGGGGCCTTTTGAGACCCAGTACTTC.

This rearrangement joins TRBV27 to TRBJ2-1; D gene ambiguous. CDR1 is MNHEY, CDR2 SMNVEV, per germline (reference sequence). V was shortened by 8 bases and J by 4 bases, with 12 bases between the two germline ends. The CDR3 length is 13 residues. CDR3 protein: CASHVYGYNEQFF. CDR3 nucleotides: TGTGCCAGCCACGTATACGGATACAATGAGCAGTTCTTC.

The chain has TRBV28 and TRBJ2-7; 12 positions match TRBD2. CDR1 MDHEN and CDR2 SYDVKM come from the germline V gene. The V segment lost 6 bases and the J segment 3 bases; nucleotides outside the gene matches: 3. The CDR3 covers 14 residues. In nucleotides, the CDR3 is TGTGCCAGCAGGTTGACTAGCGGGAGCTACGAGCAGTACTTC. This gives the protein CASRLTSGSYEQYF.

V and J are TRBV10-3 and TRBJ1-3; 9 positions match TRBD1. This CDR3 has 17 residues. Germline CDR1 reads ENHRY; CDR2 reads SYGVKD. V lost 4 bases to trimming and J lost 0 bases; unmatched junction nucleotides: 7. In DNA form, the CDR3 reads TGTGCCATCAGTGGGAGGACAGGGGCAATCTCTGGAAACACCATATATTTT. It is translated as CAISGRTGAISGNTIYF.

This clone was recorded once. This chain joins TRBV27 and TRBJ2-1; a possible D gene is TRBD2 (5 bases). The V gene's germline CDR1 is MNHEY and CDR2 SMNVEV (reference sequence). The V gene lost 2 bases and the J gene lost 3 bases, with 11 bases spanning the gap. This CDR3 comprises 15 residues. In nucleotides, the CDR3 is TGTGCCAGCAGTTTACTGGCGGGCAGCTACAATGAGCAGTTCTTC. This sequence encodes CASSLLAGSYNEQFF.

This chain joins TRBV4-3 and TRBJ2-1; TRBD2 matches at 8 bases. The germline gives CDR1 LGHNA, CDR2 YSLEER. The junction had 6 bases not matched to a gene; V was cut back by 3 bases and J by 5 bases. This CDR3 spans 15 amino acids. This CDR3 reads CASSHDREGDNEQFF. CDR3 sequence (DNA): TGCGCCAGCAGCCACGATCGGGAGGGGGACAATGAGCAGTTCTTC.

The chain employs TRBV15 and TRBJ1-2; D unresolved. Per the germline V gene, CDR1 is LNHNV and CDR2 is YYDKDF (reference sequence). The CDR3 loop spans 15 amino acids. V gave up 4 bases and J gave up 3 bases, with 15 bases separating them. CDR3 in amino acids: CATSKPEGTDYGYTF. Here the CDR3 DNA reads TGTGCCACCAGCAAACCTGAAGGTACGGACTATGGCTACACCTTC. The full variable domain, completed using reference TRBV15 and TRBJ1-2, is DAMVIQNPRYQVTQFGKPVTLSCSQTLNHNVMYWYQQKSSQAPKLLFHYYDKDFNNEADTPDNFQSRRPNTSFCFLDIRSPGLGDTAMYLCATSKPEGTDYGYTFGSGTRLTVV.

The CDR3 DNA reads as TGTGCCAGCAGCGTAGAGTGGGGTGGGACAGGTGACAATGAGCAGTTCTTC. It codes for CASSVEWGGTGDNEQFF. The chain recombines TRBV9 with TRBJ2-1, with TRBD1 matching over 8 bases. Looked up from germline, CDR1 is SGDLS and CDR2 is YYNGEE. Trimming took 0 bases from V and 5 from J; bases not matched to a gene: 10. CDR3 length: 17 residues.

This clone was seen a few times. The chain uses TRBV30 and TRBJ2-7; D might be TRBD1 or TRBD2, each matching 6 bases. There are 13 residues in the CDR3. V lost 5 bases to trimming and J lost 0 bases, with 11 bases between them. Germline loops: CDR1 GTSNPN, CDR2 SVGIG (reference sequence). CDR3 protein: CAWVGGSSYEQYF. The CDR3 nucleotides read TGTGCCTGGGTGGGGGGCAGCTCCTACGAGCAGTACTTC.

V gene TRBV7-2 combines with J gene TRBJ1-1; D remains unclear. Germline CDR1 and CDR2: SGHTA and FQGNSA. Between the trimmed V and J ends, which lost 5 bases and 7 bases, there was a span of 8 bases. The CDR3 loop spans 11 amino acids. The CDR3 loop reads CASSLDVEAFF. DNA of the CDR3: TGTGCCAGCAGCCTGGATGTTGAAGCTTTCTTT.

The V and J genes are TRBV10-1 and TRBJ2-3, with D unresolved. The CDR3 is 13 residues long. The V and J ends lost 4 bases and 6 bases respectively, with 11 bases between them. Germline CDR1 WNHNN, CDR2 SYGVQD (reference sequence). CDR3 nucleotide sequence: TGCGCCAGCAGTGGATCTCCTGGGGATACGCAGTATTTT. Its translation is CASSGSPGDTQYF.

J is TRBJ1-2 and V is TRBV27; TRBD1 matches 9 bases. Germline CDR1 is MNHEY and CDR2 is SMNVEV (reference sequence). CDR3 length: 14 residues. After removal of 5 bases from V and 2 bases from J, the junction contained 3 bases not matched to a gene. CDR3 coding DNA: TGTGCCAGCAGTGCGACAGGGGGAAACTATGGCTACACCTTC. Translating gives CASSATGGNYGYTF.

DNA for the CDR3: TGCGCCAGCAGCTTCGCTTGGGCGACAGGGCACACTGAAGCTTTCTTT. Its translation: CASSFAWATGHTEAFF. J is TRBJ1-1 and V is TRBV5-1; 7 nucleotides agree with TRBD1. CDR1 is SGHRS, CDR2 YFSETQ, per germline. J gave up 3 bases and V 2 bases, and 10 bases lay outside the gene matches. This CDR3 has 16 amino acids.

This rearrangement joins TRBV15 to TRBJ2-5; D gene unclear. V was pared by 0 bases and J by 2 bases, with 7 bases between. CDR1 and CDR2 from the germline V gene are LNHNV and YYDKDF (reference sequence). This CDR3 contains 14 residues. The CDR3: CATSRDSPQETQYF. The DNA for the CDR3 is TGTGCCACCAGCAGAGACAGCCCACAAGAGACCCAGTACTTC.

The gene calls are TRBV21-1 and TRBJ2-1; the D call of TRBD2 is as the table states it, not checked on the DNA. TRBV21-1 is a pseudogene locus. The CDR3 runs 13 residues. The CDR3 is CASSPGGHNEQFF. CDR3 coding DNA: TGTGCCAGCAGCCCCGGAGGGCACAATGAGCAGTTCTTC.

V and J are TRBV6-5 and TRBJ2-7, with 9 bases fitting TRBD2. The ends lost 2 bases at V and 5 bases at J; junction bases unmatched: 7. Per germline, CDR1 MNHEY and CDR2 SVGAGI. The CDR3 runs to 15 residues. CDR3 nucleotides: TGTGCCAGCAGTTACGGCGGGAGGGCCGGCCACGAGCAGTACTTC. This encodes CASSYGGRAGHEQYF.